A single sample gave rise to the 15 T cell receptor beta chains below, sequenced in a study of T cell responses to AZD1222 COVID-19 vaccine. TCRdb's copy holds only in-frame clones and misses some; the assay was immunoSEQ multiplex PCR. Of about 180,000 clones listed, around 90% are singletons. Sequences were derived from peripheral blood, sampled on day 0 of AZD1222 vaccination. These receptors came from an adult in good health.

CDR3 sequence reads: CASGSGRADTQYF. In DNA form, the CDR3 reads TGTGCCAGCGGTAGCGGGAGGGCAGATACGCAGTATTTT. The chain uses TRBV12-3 or TRBV12-4 and TRBJ2-3; 11 bases match TRBD2. The CDR3 loop spans 13 amino acids. V lost 8 bases to trimming and J lost 4 bases; unmatched junction nucleotides: 2.

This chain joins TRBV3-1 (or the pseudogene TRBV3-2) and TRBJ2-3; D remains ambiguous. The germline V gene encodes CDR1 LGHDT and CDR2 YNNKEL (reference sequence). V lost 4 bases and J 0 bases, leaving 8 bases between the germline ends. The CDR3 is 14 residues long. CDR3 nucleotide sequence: TGTGCCAGCAGCCGCACTCCGAGCACAGATACGCAGTATTTT. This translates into CASSRTPSTDTQYF.

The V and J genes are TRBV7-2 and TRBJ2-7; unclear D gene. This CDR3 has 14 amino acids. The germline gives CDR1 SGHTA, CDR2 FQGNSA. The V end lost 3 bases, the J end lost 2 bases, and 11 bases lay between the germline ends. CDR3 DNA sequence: TGTGCCAGCAGCTTCCAAGCTGGGACCTACGAGCAGTACTTC. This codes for CASSFQAGTYEQYF.

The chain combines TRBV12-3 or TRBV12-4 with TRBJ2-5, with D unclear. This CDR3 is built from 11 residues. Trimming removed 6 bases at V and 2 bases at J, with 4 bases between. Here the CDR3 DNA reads TGTGCCAGCAGCTATCAAGAGACCCAGTACTTC. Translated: CASSYQETQYF.

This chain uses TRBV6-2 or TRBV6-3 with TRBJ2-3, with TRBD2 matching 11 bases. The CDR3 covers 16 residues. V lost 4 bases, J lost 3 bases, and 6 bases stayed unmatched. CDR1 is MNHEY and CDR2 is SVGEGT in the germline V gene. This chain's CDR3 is CASSFLSGRGTDTQYF. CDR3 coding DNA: TGTGCCAGCAGTTTCCTTAGCGGGAGGGGGACAGATACGCAGTATTTT.

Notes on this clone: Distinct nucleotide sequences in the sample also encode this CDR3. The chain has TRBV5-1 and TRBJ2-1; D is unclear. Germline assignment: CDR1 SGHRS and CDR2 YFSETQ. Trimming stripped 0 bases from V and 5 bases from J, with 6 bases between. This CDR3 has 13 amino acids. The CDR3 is CASSLDSNNEQFF. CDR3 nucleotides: TGCGCCAGCAGCTTGGACTCAAACAATGAGCAGTTCTTC.

CDR3 amino acids: CASSSLANEKLFF. The CDR3 nucleotides read TGTGCCAGCAGCAGCCTTGCAAATGAAAAACTGTTTTTT. The gene calls are TRBV21-1 and TRBJ1-4. TRBV21-1 is recorded as a pseudogene. The length of the CDR3 is 13 residues.

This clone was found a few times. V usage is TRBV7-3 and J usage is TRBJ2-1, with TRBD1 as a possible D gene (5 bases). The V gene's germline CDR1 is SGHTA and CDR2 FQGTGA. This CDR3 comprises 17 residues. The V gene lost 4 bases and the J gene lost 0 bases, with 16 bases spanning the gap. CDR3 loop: CASSSSEGASSYNEQFF. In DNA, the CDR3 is TGTGCCAGCAGCTCGTCCGAAGGGGCGAGCTCCTACAATGAGCAGTTCTTC.

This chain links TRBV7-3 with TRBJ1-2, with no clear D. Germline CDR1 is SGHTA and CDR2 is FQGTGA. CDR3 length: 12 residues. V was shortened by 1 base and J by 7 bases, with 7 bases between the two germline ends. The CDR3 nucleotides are TGTGCCAGCAGCTTAATCGGGTTTGGCTACACCTTC. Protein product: CASSLIGFGYTF.

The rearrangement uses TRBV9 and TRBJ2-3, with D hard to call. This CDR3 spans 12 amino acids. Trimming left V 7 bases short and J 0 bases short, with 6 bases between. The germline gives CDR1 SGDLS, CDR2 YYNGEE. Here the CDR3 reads CASGLSTDTQYF. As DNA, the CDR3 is TGTGCCAGCGGGCTCAGCACAGATACGCAGTATTTT.

The CDR3 DNA is TGTGCCAGCAGCAAGGACACTGGAAACACCATATATTTT. Its translation is CASSKDTGNTIYF. The chain is built from TRBV2 and TRBJ1-3, with a weak D call TRBD1 (5 bases). CDR1 is SNHLY and CDR2 is FYNNEI in the germline V gene. The ends were cut back, 6 bases at V and 2 bases at J, with 8 bases in the middle. The CDR3 length is 13 residues.

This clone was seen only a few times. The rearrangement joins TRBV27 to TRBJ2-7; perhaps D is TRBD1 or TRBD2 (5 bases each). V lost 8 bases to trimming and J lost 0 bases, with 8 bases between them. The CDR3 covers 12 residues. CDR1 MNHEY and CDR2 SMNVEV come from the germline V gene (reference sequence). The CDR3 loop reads CASGTSSYEQYF. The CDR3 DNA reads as TGTGCCAGCGGGACCTCCTCCTACGAGCAGTACTTC.

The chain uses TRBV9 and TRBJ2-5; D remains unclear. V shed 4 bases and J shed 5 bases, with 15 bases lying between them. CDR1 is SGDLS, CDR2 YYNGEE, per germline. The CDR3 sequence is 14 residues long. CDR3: CASSPGDPRETQYF. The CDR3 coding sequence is TGTGCCAGCAGCCCCGGCGACCCCCGGGAGACCCAGTACTTC.

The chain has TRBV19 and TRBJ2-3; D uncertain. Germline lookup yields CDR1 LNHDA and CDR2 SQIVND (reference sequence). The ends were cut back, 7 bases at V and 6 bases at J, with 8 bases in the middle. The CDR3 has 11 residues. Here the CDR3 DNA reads TGTGCCAGTACGTGGGTTGATACGCAGTATTTT. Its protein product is CASTWVDTQYF.

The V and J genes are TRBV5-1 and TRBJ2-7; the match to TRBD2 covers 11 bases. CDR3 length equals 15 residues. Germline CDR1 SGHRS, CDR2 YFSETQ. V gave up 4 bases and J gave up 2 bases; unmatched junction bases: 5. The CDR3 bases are TGCGCCAGCAGCGTCGGGACTAGCGGCCCCTACGAGCAGTACTTC. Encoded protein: CASSVGTSGPYEQYF.